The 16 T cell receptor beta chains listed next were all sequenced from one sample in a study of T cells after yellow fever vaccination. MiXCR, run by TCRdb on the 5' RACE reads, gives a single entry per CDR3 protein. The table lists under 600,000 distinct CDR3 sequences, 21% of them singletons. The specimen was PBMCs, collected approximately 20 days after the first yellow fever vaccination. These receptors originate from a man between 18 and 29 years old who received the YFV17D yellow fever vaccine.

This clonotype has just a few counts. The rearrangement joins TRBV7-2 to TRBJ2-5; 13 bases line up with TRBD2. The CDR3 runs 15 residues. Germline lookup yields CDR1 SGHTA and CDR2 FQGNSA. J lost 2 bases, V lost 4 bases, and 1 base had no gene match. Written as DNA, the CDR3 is TGTGCCAGCAGCTGGACTAGCGGGGGACAAGAGACCCAGTACTTC. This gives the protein CASSWTSGGQETQYF.

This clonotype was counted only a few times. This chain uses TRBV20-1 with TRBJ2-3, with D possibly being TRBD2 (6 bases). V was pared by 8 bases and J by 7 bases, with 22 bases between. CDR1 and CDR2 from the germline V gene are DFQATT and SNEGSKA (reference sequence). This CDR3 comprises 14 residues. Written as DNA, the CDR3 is TGCAGTACGACAGCAGCGGGCCGGACCTATACGCAGTATTTT. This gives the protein CSTTAAGRTYTQYF.

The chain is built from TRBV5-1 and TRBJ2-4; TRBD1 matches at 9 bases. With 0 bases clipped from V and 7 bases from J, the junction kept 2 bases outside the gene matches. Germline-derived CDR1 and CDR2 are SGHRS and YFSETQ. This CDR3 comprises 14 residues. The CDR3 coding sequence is TGCGCCAGCAGCTTGGAGGGACAGGGTAACATTCAGTACTTC. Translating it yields CASSLEGQGNIQYF. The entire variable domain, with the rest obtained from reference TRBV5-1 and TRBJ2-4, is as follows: KAGVTQTPRYLIKTRGQQVTLSCSPISGHRSVSWYQQTPGQGLQFLFEYFSETQRNKGNFPGRFSGRQFSNSRSEMNVSTLELGDSALYLCASSLEGQGNIQYFGAGTRLSVL.

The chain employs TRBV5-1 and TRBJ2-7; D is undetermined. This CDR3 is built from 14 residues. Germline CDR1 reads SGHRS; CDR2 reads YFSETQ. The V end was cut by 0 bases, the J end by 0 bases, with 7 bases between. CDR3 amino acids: CASSLAAVSYEQYF. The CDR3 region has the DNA TGCGCCAGCAGCTTGGCCGCGGTCTCCTACGAGCAGTACTTC.

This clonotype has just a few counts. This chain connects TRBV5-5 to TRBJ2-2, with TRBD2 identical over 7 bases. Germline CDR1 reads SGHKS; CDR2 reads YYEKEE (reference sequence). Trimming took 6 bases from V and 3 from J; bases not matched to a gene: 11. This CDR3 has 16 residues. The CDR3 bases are TGTGCCAGCACCCTATCCCTAGCGGCCTACACCGGGGAGCTGTTTTTT. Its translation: CASTLSLAAYTGELFF.

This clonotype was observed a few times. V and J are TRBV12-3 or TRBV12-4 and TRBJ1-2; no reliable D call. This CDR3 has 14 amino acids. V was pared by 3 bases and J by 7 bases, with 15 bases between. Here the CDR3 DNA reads TGTGCCAGCAGTTTCCAGGTCCTAGGAGGTGGCTACACCTTC. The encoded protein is CASSFQVLGGGYTF.

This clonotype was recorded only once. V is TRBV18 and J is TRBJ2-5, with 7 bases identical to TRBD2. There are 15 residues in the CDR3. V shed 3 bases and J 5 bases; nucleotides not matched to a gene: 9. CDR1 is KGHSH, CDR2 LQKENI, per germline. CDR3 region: CASSPPASGSETQYF. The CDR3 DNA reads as TGTGCCAGCTCACCCCCGGCTAGCGGATCGGAGACCCAGTACTTC.

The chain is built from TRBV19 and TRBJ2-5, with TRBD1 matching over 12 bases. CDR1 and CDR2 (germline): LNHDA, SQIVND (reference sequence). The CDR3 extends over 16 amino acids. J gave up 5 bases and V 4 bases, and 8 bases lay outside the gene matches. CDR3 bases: TGTGCCAGTAGTAGGGGACAGGGGGCTATAGAGGAGACCCAGTACTTC. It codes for CASSRGQGAIEETQYF.

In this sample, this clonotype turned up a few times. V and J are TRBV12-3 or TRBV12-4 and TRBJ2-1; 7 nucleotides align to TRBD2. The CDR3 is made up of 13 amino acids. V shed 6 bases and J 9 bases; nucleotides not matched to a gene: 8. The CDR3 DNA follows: TGTGCCAGCAGCCCCCCCGGCGGGGGTGAGCAGTTCTTC. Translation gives CASSPPGGGEQFF.

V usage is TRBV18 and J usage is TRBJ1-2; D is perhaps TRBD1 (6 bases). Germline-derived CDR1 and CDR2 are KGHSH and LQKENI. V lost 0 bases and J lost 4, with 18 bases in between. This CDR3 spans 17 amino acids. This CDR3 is CASSPPTPSGETYGYTF. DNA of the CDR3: TGTGCCAGCTCACCACCCACCCCTTCAGGGGAAACCTATGGCTACACCTTC. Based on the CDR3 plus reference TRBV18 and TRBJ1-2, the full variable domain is NAGVMQNPRHLVRRRGQEARLRCSPMKGHSHVYWYRQLPEEGLKFMVYLQKENIIDESGMPKERFSAEFPKEGPSILRIQQVVRGDSAAYFCASSPPTPSGETYGYTFGSGTRLTVV.

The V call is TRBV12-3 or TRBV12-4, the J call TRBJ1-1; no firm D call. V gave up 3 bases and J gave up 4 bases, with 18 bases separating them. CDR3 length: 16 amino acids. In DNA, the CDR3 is TGTGCCAGCAGTTTGGGCGAGGGAGGAGGGATCACTGAAGCTTTCTTT. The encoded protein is CASSLGEGGGITEAFF.

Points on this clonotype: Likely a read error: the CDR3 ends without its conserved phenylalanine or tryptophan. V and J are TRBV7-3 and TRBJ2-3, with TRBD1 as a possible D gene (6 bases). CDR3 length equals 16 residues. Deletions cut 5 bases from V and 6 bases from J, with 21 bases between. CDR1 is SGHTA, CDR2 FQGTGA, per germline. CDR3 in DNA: TGTGCCAGCAGCCGATCCGGGACACTTTTGGGCGATACGCAGTATTCT. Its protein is CASSRSGTLLGDTQYS.

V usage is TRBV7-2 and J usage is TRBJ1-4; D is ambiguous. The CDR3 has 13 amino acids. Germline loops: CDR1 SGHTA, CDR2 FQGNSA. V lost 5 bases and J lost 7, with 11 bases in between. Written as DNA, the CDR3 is TGTGCCAGCAGCAGCCGGGCATTTGAAAAACTGTTTTTT. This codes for CASSSRAFEKLFF.

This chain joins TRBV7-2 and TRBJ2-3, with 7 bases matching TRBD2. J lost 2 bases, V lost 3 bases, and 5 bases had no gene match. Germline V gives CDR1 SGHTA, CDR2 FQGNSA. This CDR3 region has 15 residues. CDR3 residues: CASSLMGGVTDTQYF. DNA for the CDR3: TGTGCCAGCAGCTTGATGGGGGGGGTCACAGATACGCAGTATTTT.

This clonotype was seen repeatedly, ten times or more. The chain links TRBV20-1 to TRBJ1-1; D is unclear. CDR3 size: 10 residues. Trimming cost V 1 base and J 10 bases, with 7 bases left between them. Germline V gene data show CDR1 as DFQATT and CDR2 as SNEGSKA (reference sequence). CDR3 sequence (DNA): TGCAGTGCTAGAGTAGTTACAGCTTTCTTT. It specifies CSARVVTAFF.

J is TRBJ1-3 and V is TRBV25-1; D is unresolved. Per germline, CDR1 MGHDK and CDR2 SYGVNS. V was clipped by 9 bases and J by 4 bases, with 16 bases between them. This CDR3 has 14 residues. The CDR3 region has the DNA TGTGCCAGTCAGCGAGGGTCGTACGGAAACACCATATATTTT. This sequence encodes CASQRGSYGNTIYF.